One and the same sample provided the 24 T cell receptor beta chains below, sequenced in a study of cytomegalovirus exposure and HLA in healthy donors (dated by TCRdb to between 2016 and 2019). The library was built by means of the immunoSEQ multiplex PCR assay. A mixture of 60 forward primers for TCR Vbeta segments and 13 reverse primers for TCR Jbeta segments was used in the multiplex PCR. The table comes from immuneACCESS by way of TCRdb, which keeps in-frame sequences with V and J called. Part of the clones is missing from these tables; in studies checked, under half for an unresolved V gene and the rest for unknown reasons. The sample table records some 150,000 clones; 70% to 80% of these occur just once. Of the sample, about 5% falls within the top ten clones. Sequencing used PBMCs. The source of these receptors is a male donor in good health and CMV-seronegative.

The rearrangement joins TRBV14 to TRBJ2-3; D ambiguous. Germline CDR1 is SGHDN and CDR2 is FVKESK. The germline V and J ends were trimmed by 1 base and 6 bases, with 5 bases remaining between them. CDR3 length: 12 amino acids. The CDR3 region is CASSQGPDTQYF. The CDR3 nucleotides read TGTGCCAGCAGCCAAGGGCCGGATACGCAGTATTTT.

The J gene is TRBJ2-1, the V gene TRBV19; 8 nucleotides align to TRBD2. V was pared by 9 bases and J by 0 bases, with 4 bases of the junction left unmatched. The CDR3 has 14 residues. CDR1 and CDR2 from the germline V gene are LNHDA and SQIVND (reference sequence). CDR3 DNA: TGTGCCAGCGGCGGGGGGAGCTCCTACAATGAGCAGTTCTTC. Amino acid sequence: CASGGGSSYNEQFF. Combining the CDR3 with reference TRBV19 and TRBJ2-1 gives the whole variable domain DGGITQSPKYLFRKEGQNVTLSCEQNLNHDAMYWYRQDPGQGLRLIYYSQIVNDFQKGDIAEGYSVSREKKESFPLTVTSAQKNPTAFYLCASGGGSSYNEQFFGPGTRLTVL.

This sequence joins TRBV4-1 and TRBJ2-7, with a tentative D call TRBD1 (6 bases). Trimming took 3 bases from V and 2 from J, leaving 11 bases between them. The germline gives CDR1 MGHRA, CDR2 YSYEKL. CDR3 length equals 14 residues. In DNA form, the CDR3 reads TGCGCCAGCAGCCAGCTCGGACAGCCCTACGAGCAGTACTTC. Translation gives CASSQLGQPYEQYF.

This chain joins TRBV6-5 and TRBJ1-2, with 8 bases lining up with TRBD1. Trimming cost V 6 bases and J 3 bases; bases outside gene matches: 9. Per germline, CDR1 MNHEY and CDR2 SVGAGI. The CDR3 spans 15 residues. CDR3: CASRPEGQAHYGYTF. CDR3 nucleotide sequence: TGTGCCAGCAGACCCGAGGGACAGGCACACTATGGCTACACCTTC.

This sequence joins TRBV28 and TRBJ2-5, with 7 nucleotides matching TRBD1. Germline V lookup: CDR1 MDHEN, CDR2 SYDVKM. The CDR3 has 13 amino acids. Unmatched junction bases numbered 6, after V lost 10 bases and J lost 1 base. For the CDR3, the DNA is TGTGCCACCTTTCGGGACAGCCAAGAGACCCAGTACTTC. Translated, it gives CATFRDSQETQYF.

This rearrangement joins TRBV18 to TRBJ2-7, with a weak D call TRBD1 (5 bases). Trimming shortened V by 6 bases and J by 6 bases, and 12 bases separated the two germline ends. Germline CDR1 and CDR2: KGHSH and LQKENI. The CDR3 is made up of 12 amino acids. The CDR3 here is CASSNRRGEQYF. The DNA of the CDR3 is TGTGCCAGCTCCAATCGAAGGGGCGAGCAGTACTTC.

This clone turned up a few times. J is TRBJ2-7 and V is TRBV6-5, with a tentative D call TRBD2 (5 bases). Trimming pared 4 bases from V and 0 bases from J, leaving 7 bases between. Germline V gene sequence: CDR1 MNHEY, CDR2 SVGAGI. The CDR3 is made up of 13 amino acids. CDR3 sequence reads: CASSSGISYEQYF. CDR3 in DNA: TGTGCCAGCAGTTCGGGGATCTCCTACGAGCAGTACTTC.

V is TRBV28 and J is TRBJ1-2, with D possibly matching TRBD1 (6 bases). V gave up 2 bases and J gave up 8 bases, with 21 bases separating them. The length of the CDR3 is 16 residues. Germline-derived CDR1 and CDR2 are MDHEN and SYDVKM. The CDR3 region is CASSLGGGAVVKGYTF. The CDR3 DNA follows: TGTGCCAGCAGTTTAGGGGGGGGCGCCGTTGTGAAAGGCTACACCTTC.

The chain couples TRBV5-5 to TRBJ2-7; D unclear. CDR1 is SGHKS, CDR2 YYEKEE, per germline (reference sequence). Trimming shortened V by 4 bases and J by 4 bases, and 18 bases separated the two germline ends. CDR3 length: 15 amino acids. The CDR3 DNA follows: TGTGCCAGCAGCCCCAGTCCCTCACCAATTTACGAGCAGTACTTC. Translated, it gives CASSPSPSPIYEQYF. Drawing the rest from reference TRBV5-5 and TRBJ2-7, the complete variable domain is DAGVTQSPTHLIKTRGQQVTLRCSPISGHKSVSWYQQVLGQGPQFIFQYYEKEERGRGNFPDRFSARQFPNYSSELNVNALLLGDSALYLCASSPSPSPIYEQYFGPGTRLTVT.

The chain employs TRBV9 and TRBJ2-1; the match to TRBD2 covers 8 bases. Losses at the gene ends were 3 bases for V and 8 bases for J; bases not matched to a gene: 7. Germline values: CDR1 SGDLS, CDR2 YYNGEE. This CDR3 is built from 14 residues. CDR3 sequence (DNA): TGTGCCAGCAGCGGTAGCGGGGTTTGGGATGAGCAGTTCTTC. The encoded protein is CASSGSGVWDEQFF.

The chain carries TRBV6-5 and TRBJ2-7; D may be TRBD1 (5 bases). The CDR3 totals 13 residues. Trimming left V 7 bases short and J 0 bases short, with 10 bases between. Germline V gene lookup returns CDR1 MNHEY and CDR2 SVGAGI. This CDR3 is CASTPDISYEQYF. The CDR3 bases are TGTGCCAGCACCCCGGACATCTCCTACGAGCAGTACTTC.

The count of this clone is one. CDR3 region: CASGLAGGSSPNVLTF. The DNA for the CDR3 is TGTGCCAGCGGCCTCGCGGGGGGAAGTTCCCCCAACGTCCTGACTTTC. V and J are TRBV5-4 and TRBJ2-6, with 8 bases fitting TRBD2. Trimming removed 7 bases from V and 8 bases from J; junction bases left unmatched: 14. Germline assignment: CDR1 SGHNT and CDR2 YYREEE (reference sequence). The CDR3 runs 16 residues.

The V gene is TRBV19, the J gene TRBJ1-2; D perhaps matches TRBD1 (6 bases). Germline V gene data show CDR1 as LNHDA and CDR2 as SQIVND (reference sequence). The CDR3 has 11 amino acids. V lost 5 bases to trimming and J lost 12 bases, with 13 bases between them. CDR3 loop: CASSQQGEDTF. The CDR3 DNA follows: TGTGCCAGTAGTCAACAGGGTGAGGACACCTTC.

The J gene is TRBJ2-7, the V gene TRBV2; possibly TRBD1 for D (6 bases). The CDR3 is made up of 14 amino acids. V lost 7 bases, J lost 5 bases, and 18 bases lay in between. CDR1 and CDR2 (germline): SNHLY, FYNNEI. The CDR3: CASMQDQGPNEQYF. CDR3 in DNA: TGTGCCAGCATGCAAGACCAGGGGCCAAACGAGCAGTACTTC.

The V gene is TRBV11-1, the J gene TRBJ2-5; 8 nucleotides match TRBD2. Germline V CDR1 and CDR2: SGHAT, FQDESV (reference sequence). Trimming removed 4 bases from V and 7 bases from J; junction bases left unmatched: 2. The CDR3 runs 12 residues. The CDR3 loop is CASSSGGRTQYF. The CDR3 bases are TGTGCCAGCAGCTCGGGGGGGAGGACCCAGTACTTC.

The count of this clone is one. The chain joins TRBV28 to TRBJ1-1; D is unclear. The CDR3 contains 12 residues. CDR1 and CDR2 from the germline V gene are MDHEN and SYDVKM. V was cut by 7 bases and J by 1 base, with 7 bases left in between. The chain's CDR3 is CASMEQNTEAFF. DNA for the CDR3: TGTGCCAGCATGGAGCAGAACACTGAAGCTTTCTTT.

J is TRBJ2-2 and V is TRBV7-6; 11 nucleotides agree with TRBD2. J gave up 7 bases and V 2 bases, and 9 bases lay outside the gene matches. The CDR3 loop spans 17 amino acids. In germline, CDR1 is SGHVS, CDR2 FNYEAQ. The CDR3 sequence is CASSLLLTSGEDGELFF. The CDR3 nucleotides are TGTGCCAGCAGCTTACTCCTGACTAGCGGGGAGGACGGGGAGCTGTTTTTT.

The chain carries TRBV2 and TRBJ2-6; D is uncertain. Germline assignment: CDR1 SNHLY and CDR2 FYNNEI. The CDR3 loop spans 14 amino acids. The V and J ends lost 8 bases and 1 base respectively, with 9 bases between them. The CDR3 coding sequence is TGTGCCAGCGCCATCACATCTGGGGCCAACGTCCTGACTTTC. This encodes CASAITSGANVLTF.

This clone was found a few times. This chain links TRBV7-6 with TRBJ2-3; TRBD2 matches 8 bases. The V segment lost 5 bases and the J segment 2 bases; nucleotides outside the gene matches: 12. The CDR3 contains 17 residues. Germline V lookup: CDR1 SGHVS, CDR2 FNYEAQ. In DNA, the CDR3 is TGTGCCAGCAGCCTCACGGTGGCGGGGGGTGCCACAGATACGCAGTATTTT. Translating gives CASSLTVAGGATDTQYF. Combining the CDR3 with reference TRBV7-6 and TRBJ2-3 gives the whole variable domain GAGVSQSPRYKVTKRGQDVALRCDPISGHVSLYWYRQALGQGPEFLTYFNYEAQQDKSGLPNDRFSAERPEGSISTLTIQRTEQRDSAMYRCASSLTVAGGATDTQYFGPGTRLTVL.

CDR3 sequence reads: CASRRDRGATGELFF. DNA for the CDR3: TGTGCCAGCAGGCGCGACAGGGGAGCCACCGGGGAGCTGTTTTTT. The J gene is TRBJ2-2, the V gene TRBV28; 8 positions agree with TRBD1. Trimming removed 6 bases from V and 4 bases from J; junction bases left unmatched: 7. CDR3 length: 15 residues. Looked up from germline, CDR1 is MDHEN and CDR2 is SYDVKM.

V gene TRBV19 combines with J gene TRBJ2-7; tentative D call: TRBD2 (5 bases). Trimming cost V 5 bases and J 0 bases, with 11 bases left between them. The CDR3 runs to 14 residues. Per the germline V gene, CDR1 is LNHDA and CDR2 is SQIVND (reference sequence). Written as DNA, the CDR3 is TGTGCCAGTAGTTACGGACTGTTCTCCTACGAGCAGTACTTC. This sequence encodes CASSYGLFSYEQYF.

The chain joins TRBV10-3 to TRBJ2-7; tentative D call: TRBD1 (6 bases). Looked up from germline, CDR1 is ENHRY and CDR2 is SYGVKD. The CDR3 covers 14 residues. The V end was cut by 2 bases, the J end by 9 bases, with 17 bases between. CDR3 sequence reads: CAISEPGQLYGQYF. The CDR3 DNA reads TGTGCCATCAGTGAGCCTGGACAGCTTTATGGGCAGTACTTC.

This clone was observed a single time. The chain has TRBV7-2 and TRBJ2-2; D not certain. Germline V gives CDR1 SGHTA, CDR2 FQGNSA. Trimming shortened V by 2 bases and J by 5 bases, and 6 bases separated the two germline ends. The CDR3 sequence is 13 residues long. CDR3 in amino acids: CASSLPPTGELFF. In DNA, the CDR3 is TGTGCCAGCAGCTTACCCCCAACCGGGGAGCTGTTTTTT.

The gene calls are TRBV27 and TRBJ2-7, with 11 bases matching TRBD2. The CDR3 sequence is 15 residues long. J was trimmed by 4 bases and V by 5 bases; bases with no gene match: 7. Germline CDR1 and CDR2: MNHEY and SMNVEV (reference sequence). The CDR3 region has the DNA TGTGCCAGCAGTCTTAGCGGGGGGGTAGTTTACGAGCAGTACTTC. This gives the protein CASSLSGGVVYEQYF.